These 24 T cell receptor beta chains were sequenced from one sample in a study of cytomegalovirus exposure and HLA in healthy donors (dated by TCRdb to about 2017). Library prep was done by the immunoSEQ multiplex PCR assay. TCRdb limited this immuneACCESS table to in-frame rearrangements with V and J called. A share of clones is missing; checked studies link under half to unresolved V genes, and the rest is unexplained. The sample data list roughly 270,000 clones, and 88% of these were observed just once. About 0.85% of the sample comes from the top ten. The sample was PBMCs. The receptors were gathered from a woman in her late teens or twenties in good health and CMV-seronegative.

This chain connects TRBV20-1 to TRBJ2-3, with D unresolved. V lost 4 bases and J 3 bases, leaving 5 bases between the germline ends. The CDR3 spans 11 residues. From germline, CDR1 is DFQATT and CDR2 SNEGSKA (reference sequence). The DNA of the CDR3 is TGCAGTGCTACCCTAACAGATACGCAGTATTTT. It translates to CSATLTDTQYF.

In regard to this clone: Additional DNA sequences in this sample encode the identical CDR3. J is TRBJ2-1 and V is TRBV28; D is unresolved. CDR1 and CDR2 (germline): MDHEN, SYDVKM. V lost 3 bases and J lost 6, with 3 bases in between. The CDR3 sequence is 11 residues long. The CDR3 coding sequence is TGTGCCAGCAGTTTCCTCAATGAGCAGTTCTTC. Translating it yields CASSFLNEQFF. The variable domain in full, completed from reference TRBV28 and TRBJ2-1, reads DVKVTQSSRYLVKRTGEKVFLECVQDMDHENMFWYRQDPGLGLRLIYFSYDVKMKEKGDIPEGYSVSREKKERFSLILESASTNQTSMYLCASSFLNEQFFGPGTRLTVL.

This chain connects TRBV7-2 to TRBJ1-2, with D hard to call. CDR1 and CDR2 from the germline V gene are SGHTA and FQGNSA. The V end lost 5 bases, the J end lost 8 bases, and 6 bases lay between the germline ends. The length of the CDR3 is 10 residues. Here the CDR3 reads CASSPSGYTF. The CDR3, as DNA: TGTGCCAGCAGCCCCTCGGGCTACACCTTC.

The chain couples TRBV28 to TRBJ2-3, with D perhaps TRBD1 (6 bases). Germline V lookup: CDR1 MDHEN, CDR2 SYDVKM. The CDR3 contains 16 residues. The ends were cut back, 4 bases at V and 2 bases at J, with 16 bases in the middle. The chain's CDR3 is CASSSVNRVDTDTQYF. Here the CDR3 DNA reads TGTGCCAGCAGTTCCGTAAACAGGGTTGACACAGATACGCAGTATTTT. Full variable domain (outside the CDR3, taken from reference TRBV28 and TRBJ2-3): DVKVTQSSRYLVKRTGEKVFLECVQDMDHENMFWYRQDPGLGLRLIYFSYDVKMKEKGDIPEGYSVSREKKERFSLILESASTNQTSMYLCASSSVNRVDTDTQYFGPGTRLTVL.

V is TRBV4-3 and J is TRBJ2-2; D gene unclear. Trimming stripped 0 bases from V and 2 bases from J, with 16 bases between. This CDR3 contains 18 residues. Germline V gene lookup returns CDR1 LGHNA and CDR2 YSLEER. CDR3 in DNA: TGCGCCAGCAGCCAAGAAAATTTGAGGTCTTCCAACACCGGGGAGCTGTTTTTT. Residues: CASSQENLRSSNTGELFF.

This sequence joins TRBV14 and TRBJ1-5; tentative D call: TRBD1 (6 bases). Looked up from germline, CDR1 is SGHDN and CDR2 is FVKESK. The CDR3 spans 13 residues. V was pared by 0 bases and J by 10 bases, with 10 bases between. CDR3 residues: CASSQDLGGPQHF. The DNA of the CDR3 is TGTGCCAGCAGCCAAGATTTAGGGGGACCCCAGCATTTT.

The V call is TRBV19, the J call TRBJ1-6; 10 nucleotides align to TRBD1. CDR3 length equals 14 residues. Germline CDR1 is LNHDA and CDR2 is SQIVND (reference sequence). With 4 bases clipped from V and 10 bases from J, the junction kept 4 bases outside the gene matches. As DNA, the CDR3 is TGTGCCAGTAGTACGACAGGGGGCTACTCACCCCTCCACTTT. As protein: CASSTTGGYSPLHF. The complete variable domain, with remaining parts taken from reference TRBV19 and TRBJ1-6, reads DGGITQSPKYLFRKEGQNVTLSCEQNLNHDAMYWYRQDPGQGLRLIYYSQIVNDFQKGDIAEGYSVSREKKESFPLTVTSAQKNPTAFYLCASSTTGGYSPLHFGNGTRLTVT.

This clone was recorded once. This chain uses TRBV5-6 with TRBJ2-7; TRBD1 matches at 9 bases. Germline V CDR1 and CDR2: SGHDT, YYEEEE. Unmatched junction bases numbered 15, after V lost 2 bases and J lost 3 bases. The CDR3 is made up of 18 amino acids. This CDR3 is CASSFDRVAGTGIYEQYF. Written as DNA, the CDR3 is TGTGCCAGCAGCTTTGATCGGGTTGCCGGGACAGGGATCTACGAGCAGTACTTC.

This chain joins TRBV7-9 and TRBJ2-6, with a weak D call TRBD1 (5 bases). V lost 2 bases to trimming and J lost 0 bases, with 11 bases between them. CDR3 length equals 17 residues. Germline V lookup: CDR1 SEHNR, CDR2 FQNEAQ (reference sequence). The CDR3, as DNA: TGTGCCAGCAGCTTATATGACAGTATCTCTGGGGCCAACGTCCTGACTTTC. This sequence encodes CASSLYDSISGANVLTF. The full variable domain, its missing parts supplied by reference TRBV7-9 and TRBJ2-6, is DTGVSQNPRHKITKRGQNVTFRCDPISEHNRLYWYRQTLGQGPEFLTYFQNEAQLEKSRLLSDRFSAERPKGSFSTLEIQRTEQGDSAMYLCASSLYDSISGANVLTFGAGSRLTVL.

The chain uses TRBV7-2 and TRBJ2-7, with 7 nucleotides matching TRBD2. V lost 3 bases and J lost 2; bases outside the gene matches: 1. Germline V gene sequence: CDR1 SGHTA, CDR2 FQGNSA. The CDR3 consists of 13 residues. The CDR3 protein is CASSFGRAYEQYF. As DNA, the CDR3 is TGTGCCAGCAGCTTTGGGAGGGCCTACGAGCAGTACTTC.

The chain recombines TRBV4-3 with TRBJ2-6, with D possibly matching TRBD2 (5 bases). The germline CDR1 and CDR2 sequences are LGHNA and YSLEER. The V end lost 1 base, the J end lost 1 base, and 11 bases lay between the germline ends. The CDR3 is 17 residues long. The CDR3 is CASSQVAGKSGANVLTF. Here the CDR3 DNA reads TGCGCCAGCAGCCAAGTTGCGGGTAAATCTGGGGCCAACGTCCTGACTTTC.

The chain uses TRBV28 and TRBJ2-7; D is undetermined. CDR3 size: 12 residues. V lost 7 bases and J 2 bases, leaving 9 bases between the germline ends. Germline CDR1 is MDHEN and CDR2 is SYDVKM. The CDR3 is CASNRHPYEQYF. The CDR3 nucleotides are TGTGCCAGCAACAGACACCCCTACGAGCAGTACTTC.

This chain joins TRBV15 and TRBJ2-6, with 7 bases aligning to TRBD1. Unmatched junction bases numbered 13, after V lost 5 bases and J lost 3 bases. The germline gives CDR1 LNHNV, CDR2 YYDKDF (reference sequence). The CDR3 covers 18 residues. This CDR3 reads CATSPWTGRTSGANVLTF. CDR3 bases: TGTGCCACCAGCCCCTGGACAGGAAGGACCAGTGGGGCCAACGTCCTGACTTTC. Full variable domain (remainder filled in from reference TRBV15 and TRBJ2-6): DAMVIQNPRYQVTQFGKPVTLSCSQTLNHNVMYWYQQKSSQAPKLLFHYYDKDFNNEADTPDNFQSRRPNTSFCFLDIRSPGLGDTAMYLCATSPWTGRTSGANVLTFGAGSRLTVL.

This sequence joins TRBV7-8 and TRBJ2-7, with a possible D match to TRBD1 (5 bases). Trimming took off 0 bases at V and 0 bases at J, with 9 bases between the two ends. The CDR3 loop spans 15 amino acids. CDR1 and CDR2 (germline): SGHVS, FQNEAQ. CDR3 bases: TGTGCCAGCAGCTTAGCAGGGGCCAGCTCCTACGAGCAGTACTTC. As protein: CASSLAGASSYEQYF.

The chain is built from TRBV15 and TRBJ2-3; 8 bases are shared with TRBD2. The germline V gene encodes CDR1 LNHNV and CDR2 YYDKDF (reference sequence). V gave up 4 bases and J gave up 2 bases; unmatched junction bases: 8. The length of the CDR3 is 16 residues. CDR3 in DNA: TGTGCCACCAGCATCACGGGTAGCGGGGTCACAGATACGCAGTATTTT. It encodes CATSITGSGVTDTQYF.

The CDR3, as DNA: TGCGCCAGCAGTGACATGGGACTAGCGGGGACCTACGAGCAGTACTTC. It is translated as CASSDMGLAGTYEQYF. V gene TRBV10-1 combines with J gene TRBJ2-7; 13 bases map to TRBD2. This CDR3 comprises 16 residues. The V gene's germline CDR1 is WNHNN and CDR2 SYGVQD (reference sequence). After removal of 3 bases from V and 2 bases from J, the junction contained 4 bases not matched to a gene.

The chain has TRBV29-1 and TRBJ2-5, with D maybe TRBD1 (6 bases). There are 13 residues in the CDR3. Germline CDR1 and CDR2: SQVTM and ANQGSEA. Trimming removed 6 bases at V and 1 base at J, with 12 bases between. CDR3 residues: CSVAGQTQETQYF. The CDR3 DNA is TGCAGCGTAGCCGGACAGACCCAAGAGACCCAGTACTTC. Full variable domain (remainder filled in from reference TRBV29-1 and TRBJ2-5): SAVISQKPSRDICQRGTSLTIQCQVDSQVTMMFWYRQQPGQSLTLIATANQGSEATYESGFVIDKFPISRPNLTFSTLTVSNMSPEDSSIYLCSVAGQTQETQYFGPGTRLLVL.

CDR3 sequence (DNA): TGTGCCAGCAGCCCGTCTCTAGCGGGAGCAGACCTGTCGCAGTATTTT. Its protein product is CASSPSLAGADLSQYF. The rearrangement joins TRBV9 to TRBJ2-3; 10 bases fit TRBD2. This CDR3 contains 16 residues. Germline V CDR1 and CDR2: SGDLS, YYNGEE. The J segment lost 10 bases and the V segment lost 4 bases, leaving 15 bases of the junction unmatched.

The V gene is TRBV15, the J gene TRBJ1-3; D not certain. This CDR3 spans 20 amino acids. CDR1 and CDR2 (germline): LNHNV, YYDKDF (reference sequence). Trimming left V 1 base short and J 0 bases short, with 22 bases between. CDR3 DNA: TGTGCCACCAGCAGAGGAGGACGCGCGGGAGGAGTCAGCTCTGGAAACACCATATATTTT. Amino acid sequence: CATSRGGRAGGVSSGNTIYF.

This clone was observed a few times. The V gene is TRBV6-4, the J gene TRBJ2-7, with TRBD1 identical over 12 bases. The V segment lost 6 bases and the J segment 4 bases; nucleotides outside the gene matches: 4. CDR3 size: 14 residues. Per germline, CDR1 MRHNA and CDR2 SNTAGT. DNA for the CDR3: TGTGCCAGCAGCCGGGACAGGGGGCATTACGAGCAGTACTTC. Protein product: CASSRDRGHYEQYF.

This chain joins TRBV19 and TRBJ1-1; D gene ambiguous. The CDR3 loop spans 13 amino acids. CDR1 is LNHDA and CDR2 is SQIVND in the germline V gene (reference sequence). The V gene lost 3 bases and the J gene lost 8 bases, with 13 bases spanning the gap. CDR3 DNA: TGTGCCAGTAGTATCCGCTCAACAAAGGAAGCTTTCTTT. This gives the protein CASSIRSTKEAFF. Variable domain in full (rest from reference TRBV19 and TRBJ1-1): DGGITQSPKYLFRKEGQNVTLSCEQNLNHDAMYWYRQDPGQGLRLIYYSQIVNDFQKGDIAEGYSVSREKKESFPLTVTSAQKNPTAFYLCASSIRSTKEAFFGQGTRLTVV.

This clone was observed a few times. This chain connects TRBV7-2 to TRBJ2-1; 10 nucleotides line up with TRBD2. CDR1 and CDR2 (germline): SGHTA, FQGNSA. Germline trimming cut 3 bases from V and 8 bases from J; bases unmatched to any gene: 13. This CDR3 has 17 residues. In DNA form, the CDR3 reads TGTGCCAGCAGCTTCTTCCCTAGCGGGAGTAATAACTATGAGCAGTTCTTC. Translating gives CASSFFPSGSNNYEQFF.

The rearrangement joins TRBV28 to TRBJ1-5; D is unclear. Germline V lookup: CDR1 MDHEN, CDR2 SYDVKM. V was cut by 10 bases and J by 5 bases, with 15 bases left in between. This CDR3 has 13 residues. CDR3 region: CATTPHTYQPQHF. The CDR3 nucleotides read TGTGCCACCACCCCCCACACGTATCAGCCCCAGCATTTT.

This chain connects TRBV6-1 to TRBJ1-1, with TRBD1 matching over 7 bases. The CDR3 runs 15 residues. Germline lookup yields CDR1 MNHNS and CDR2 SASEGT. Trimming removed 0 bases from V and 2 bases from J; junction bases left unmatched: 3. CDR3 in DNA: TGTGCCAGCAGTGAAGCTGGAGGGGGCAACACTGAAGCTTTCTTT. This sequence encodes CASSEAGGGNTEAFF.